This T cell receptor (beta chain) was recorded in a study of T cells expressing NK-cell markers. Study-wide context: Beta-chain profiling covered CD3+CD56+NKG2C+, CD3+CD56+NKG2C- and CD3+CD56-NKG2C+ sorted subsets.

TCRdb re-called the 5' RACE reads, yielding one record per CDR3 amino acid sequence without DNA. The listing contains 500,000 to 700,000 distinct CDR3 sequences. The germline CDR1 and CDR2 sequences are SGHTA and FQGNSA. The CDR3 length is 15 residues. Findings and limits, study-wide: There were a handful of donors in whom these clonotypes also led the CD3+CD56-NKG2C+ fraction.

To note about this clonotype: No antigen is known for it.

The genes are TRBV7-2 and TRBJ2-5; the TCRdb D gene call, TRBD2, has no DNA to confirm it. This sequence was found in a young man in good health. Material: blood T cells: a sorted CD56 or NKG2C T cell subset, CD4+ or CD8+ T cells, or bulk PBMC T cells (not recorded which). This CDR3 reads CASGLRDSVLETQYF.